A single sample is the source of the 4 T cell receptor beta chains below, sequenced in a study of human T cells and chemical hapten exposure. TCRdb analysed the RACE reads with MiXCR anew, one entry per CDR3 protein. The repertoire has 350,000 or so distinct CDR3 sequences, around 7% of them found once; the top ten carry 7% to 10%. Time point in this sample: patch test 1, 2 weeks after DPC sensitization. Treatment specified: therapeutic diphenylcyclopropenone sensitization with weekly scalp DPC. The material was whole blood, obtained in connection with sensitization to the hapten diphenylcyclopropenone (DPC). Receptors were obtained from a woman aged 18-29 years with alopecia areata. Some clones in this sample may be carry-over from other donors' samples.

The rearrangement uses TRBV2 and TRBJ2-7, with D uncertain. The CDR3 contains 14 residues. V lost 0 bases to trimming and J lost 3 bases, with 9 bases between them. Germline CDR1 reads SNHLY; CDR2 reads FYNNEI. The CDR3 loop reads CASSEALLIYEQYF. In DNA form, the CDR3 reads TGTGCCAGCAGTGAAGCGCTCTTAATCTACGAGCAGTACTTC.

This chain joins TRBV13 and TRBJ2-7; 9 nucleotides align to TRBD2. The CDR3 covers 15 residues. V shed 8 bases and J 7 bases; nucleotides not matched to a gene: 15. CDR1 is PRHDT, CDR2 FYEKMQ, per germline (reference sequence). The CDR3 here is CASHTGGSGGLEQYF. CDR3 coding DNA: TGTGCCAGCCACACCGGGGGTAGCGGGGGCTTGGAGCAGTACTTC.

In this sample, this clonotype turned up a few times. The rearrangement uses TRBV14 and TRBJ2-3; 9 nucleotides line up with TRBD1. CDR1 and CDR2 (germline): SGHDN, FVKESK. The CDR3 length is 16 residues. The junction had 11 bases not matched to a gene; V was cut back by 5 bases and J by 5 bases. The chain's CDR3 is CASSSGTGISRDTQYF. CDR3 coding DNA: TGTGCCAGCAGCTCCGGGACAGGGATATCACGAGATACGCAGTATTTT.

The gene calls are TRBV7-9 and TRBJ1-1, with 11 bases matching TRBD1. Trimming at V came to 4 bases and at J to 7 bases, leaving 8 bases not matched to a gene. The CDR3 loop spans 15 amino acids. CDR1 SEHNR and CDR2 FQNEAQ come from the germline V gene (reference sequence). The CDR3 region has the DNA TGTGCCAGCAGCTCCGGACAGGGGGCCTGGGGTGAAGCTTTCTTT. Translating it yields CASSSGQGAWGEAFF.